Each of the 5 T cell receptor beta chains below was sequenced from the same sample in a study of T cell responses to AZD1222 COVID-19 vaccine listed by TCRdb under 2021. This sample's time point label indicates: baseline before first vaccination. Libraries were constructed by the immunoSEQ multiplex PCR assay. Drawn from immuneACCESS, this table holds only the in-frame rearrangements with V and J called that TCRdb kept. Clones are partly lost; checked studies trace under half to an unresolved V gene and leave the rest unexplained. Within this sample are 120,000 to 150,000 clones, with about nine tenths of them counted one time only. The leading ten clones occupy around 3.7% of the sample. The sequencing used peripheral blood, collected on day 0 of AZD1222 vaccination. These receptors were obtained from an adult in good health.

This rearrangement joins TRBV7-2 to TRBJ2-7; 7 bases align to TRBD2. This CDR3 spans 17 amino acids. V lost 5 bases to trimming and J lost 1 base; unmatched junction nucleotides: 14. Germline CDR1 is SGHTA and CDR2 is FQGNSA. CDR3 nucleotide sequence: TGTGCCAGCAGCCTACAACGAGGCGGGAGTGGTTCCTACGAGCAGTACTTC. Translation gives CASSLQRGGSGSYEQYF.

This clone was recorded once. CDR3 in amino acids: CASSPRTGEYSNQPQHF. The CDR3 DNA follows: TGTGCCAGCAGCCCTCGGACAGGGGAATATAGCAATCAGCCCCAGCATTTT. This sequence joins TRBV7-2 and TRBJ1-5; 9 bases map to TRBD1. V was pared by 5 bases and J by 0 bases, with 8 bases of the junction left unmatched. Germline V gene data show CDR1 as SGHTA and CDR2 as FQGNSA. The CDR3 is 17 residues long. Supplemented by reference TRBV7-2 and TRBJ1-5, the full variable domain reads GAGVSQSPSNKVTEKGKDVELRCDPISGHTALYWYRQSLGQGLEFLIYFQGNSAPDKSGLPSDRFSAERTGGSVSTLTIQRTQQEDSAVYLCASSPRTGEYSNQPQHFGDGTRLSIL.

V is TRBV7-8 and J is TRBJ1-4; 8 bases are a match to TRBD1. Germline-derived CDR1 and CDR2 are SGHVS and FQNEAQ. The CDR3 runs to 17 residues. The J segment lost 7 bases and the V segment lost 1 base, leaving 11 bases of the junction unmatched. This chain's CDR3 is CASSLGISGGFGEKLFF. The CDR3 DNA sequence: TGTGCCAGCAGCTTAGGAATCTCAGGGGGCTTCGGTGAAAAACTGTTTTTT.

J is TRBJ1-1 and V is TRBV5-6; 7 bases align to TRBD1. There are 13 residues in the CDR3. Germline values: CDR1 SGHDT, CDR2 YYEEEE. V shed 2 bases, J shed 11 bases, and the junction held 9 bases outside the gene matches. CDR3 bases: TGTGCCAGCAGCTTTCGCCCGGGACAGAGCGCTTTCTTT. This sequence encodes CASSFRPGQSAFF. Supplemented by reference TRBV5-6 and TRBJ1-1, the full variable domain reads DAGVTQSPTHLIKTRGQQVTLRCSPKSGHDTVSWYQQALGQGPQFIFQYYEEEERQRGNFPDRFSGHQFPNYSSELNVNALLLGDSALYLCASSFRPGQSAFFGQGTRLTVV.

The CDR3 reads CSVVDRSNEKLFF. CDR3 in DNA: TGCAGCGTTGTGGACAGGAGTAATGAAAAACTGTTTTTT. V and J are TRBV29-1 and TRBJ1-4; 7 nucleotides agree with TRBD1. The CDR3 length is 13 residues. V was clipped by 4 bases and J by 4 bases; unmatched bases: 3. Germline assignment: CDR1 SQVTM and CDR2 ANQGSEA. Filled out from reference TRBV29-1 and TRBJ1-4, the complete variable domain reads SAVISQKPSRDICQRGTSLTIQCQVDSQVTMMFWYRQQPGQSLTLIATANQGSEATYESGFVIDKFPISRPNLTFSTLTVSNMSPEDSSIYLCSVVDRSNEKLFFGSGTQLSVL.